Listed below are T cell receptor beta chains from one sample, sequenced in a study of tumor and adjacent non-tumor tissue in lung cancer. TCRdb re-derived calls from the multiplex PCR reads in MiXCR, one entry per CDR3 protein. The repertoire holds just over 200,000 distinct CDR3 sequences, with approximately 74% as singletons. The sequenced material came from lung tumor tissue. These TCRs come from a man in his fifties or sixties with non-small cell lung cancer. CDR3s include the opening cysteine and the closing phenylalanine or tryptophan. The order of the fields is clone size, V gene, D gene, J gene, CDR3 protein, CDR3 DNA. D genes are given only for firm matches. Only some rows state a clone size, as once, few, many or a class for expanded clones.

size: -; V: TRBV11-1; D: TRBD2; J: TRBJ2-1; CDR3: CASSLSRLAGGNIEQFF; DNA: TGTGCCAGCAGCCTATCTCGGCTAGCGGGAGGCAATATTGAGCAGTTCTTC
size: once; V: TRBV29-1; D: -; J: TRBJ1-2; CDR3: CSVPWAGRGFNYDYTF; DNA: TGCAGCGTCCCCTGGGCTGGGAGAGGATTTAACTATGACTACACCTTC
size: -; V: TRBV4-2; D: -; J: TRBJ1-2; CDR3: CASSHRYPIGASDGYTF; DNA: TGTGCCAGCAGCCACCGATATCCCATAGGTGCAAGCGATGGCTACACCTTC
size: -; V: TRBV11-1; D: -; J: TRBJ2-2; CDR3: CASSLRPGAAGELSF; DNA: TGTGCAAGCAGCTTACGTCCAGGGGCGGCCGGGGAGCTGTCTTTT
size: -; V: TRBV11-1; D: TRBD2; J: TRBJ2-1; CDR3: CASSLSRLAGGSDEQSF; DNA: TGTGCCAGCAGCTTATCTCGGCTAGCGGGAGGCAGCGATGAGCAGTCCTTC
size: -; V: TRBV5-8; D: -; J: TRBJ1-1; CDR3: CASSLIQTEAFF; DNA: TGTGCCAGCAGCTTGATCCAGACTGAAGCTTTCTTT
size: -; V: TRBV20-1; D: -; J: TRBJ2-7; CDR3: CSASDPTRHEQYF; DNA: TGCAGTGCTAGCGACCCGACCAGGCACGAGCAGTACTTC
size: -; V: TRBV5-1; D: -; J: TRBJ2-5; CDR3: CASSLSENPKTQYF; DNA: TGCGCCAGCAGCTTATCTGAGAACCCGAAGACCCAGTACTTC
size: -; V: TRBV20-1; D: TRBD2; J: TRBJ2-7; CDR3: CSAGTSGKTYEQYF; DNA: TGCAGTGCTGGAACTAGCGGGAAGACATACGAGCAGTACTTC
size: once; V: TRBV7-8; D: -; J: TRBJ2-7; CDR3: CASSPRGRASSYEQYF; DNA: TGTGCCAGCAGCCCTCGCGGCAGGGCAAGCTCCTACGAGCAGTACTTC
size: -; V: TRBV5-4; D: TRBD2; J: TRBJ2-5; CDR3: CASSLGLAGGLFYETQYF; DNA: TGTGCCAGCAGCTTGGGACTAGCGGGAGGGCTCTTTTATGAGACCCAGTACTTC
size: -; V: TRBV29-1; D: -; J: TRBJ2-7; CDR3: CSVVHHRSYEQYF; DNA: TGCAGCGTTGTTCATCACAGATCGTACGAGCAGTACTTC
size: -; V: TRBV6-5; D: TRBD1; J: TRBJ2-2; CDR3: CASSYRSSDRGRQELFF; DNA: TGTGCCAGCAGTTACCGATCTTCTGACAGGGGACGGCAGGAGCTGTTTTTT
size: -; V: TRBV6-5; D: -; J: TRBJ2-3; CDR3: CVSRATRQTDTQYF; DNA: TGTGTCAGCCGAGCTACCCGGCAGACAGATACGCAGTATTTT
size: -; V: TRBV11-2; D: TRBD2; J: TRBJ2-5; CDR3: CASSLLSLAGSRQETQYF; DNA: TGTGCCAGCAGCTTATTAAGCCTAGCGGGGAGCCGACAAGAGACCCAGTACTTC
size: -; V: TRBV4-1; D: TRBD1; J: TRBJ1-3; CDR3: CANSKDRGGLWNTIYF; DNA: TGCGCCAACAGCAAAGACAGGGGGGGACTATGGAACACCATATATTTT
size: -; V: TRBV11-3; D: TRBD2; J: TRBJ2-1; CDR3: CASRRSLAGEHSYNEQFF; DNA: TGTGCCAGCAGACGTTCACTAGCGGGAGAGCACAGCTACAATGAGCAGTTCTTC
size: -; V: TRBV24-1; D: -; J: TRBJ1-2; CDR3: CATNRGIAGEGYTF; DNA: TGTGCCACCAACCGAGGGATTGCGGGAGAGGGCTACACCTTC
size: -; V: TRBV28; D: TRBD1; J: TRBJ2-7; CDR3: CASLSWTGNSYEQYF; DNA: TGTGCCAGTCTCTCTTGGACAGGAAACTCCTACGAGCAGTACTTC
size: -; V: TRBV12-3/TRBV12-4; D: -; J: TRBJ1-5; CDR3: CASSLGGAGSNQPRHF; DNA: TGTGCCAGCAGTTTAGGTGGGGCAGGTAGCAATCAGCCCCGGCATTTT
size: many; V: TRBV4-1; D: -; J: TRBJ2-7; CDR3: CASSRGEGASEQYF; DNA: TGCGCCAGCAGCCGCGGGGAGGGGGCATCCGAGCAGTACTTC
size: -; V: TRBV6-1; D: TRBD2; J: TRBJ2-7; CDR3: CVSSYSSSGVTYEQYF; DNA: TGTGTCAGCAGTTACTCGTCTAGCGGGGTCACCTACGAGCAGTACTTT
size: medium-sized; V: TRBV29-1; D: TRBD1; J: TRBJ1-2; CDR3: CSVRQGASYGYTF; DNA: TGCAGCGTTCGACAGGGGGCTAGCTATGGCTACACCTTC
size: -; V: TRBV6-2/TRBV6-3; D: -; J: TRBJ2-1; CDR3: CASSTVTSNEQFF; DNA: TGTGCCAGCAGCACCGTGACTAGCAATGAGCAGTTCTTC
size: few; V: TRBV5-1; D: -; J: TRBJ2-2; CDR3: CASSPWGAYTGELFF; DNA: TGCGCCAGCAGCCCTTGGGGGGCGTACACCGGGGAGCTGTTTTTT
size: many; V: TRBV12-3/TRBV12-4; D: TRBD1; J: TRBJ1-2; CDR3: CASTGDRVGGYTF; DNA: TGTGCCAGCACCGGGGACAGGGTTGGTGGCTACACCTTC
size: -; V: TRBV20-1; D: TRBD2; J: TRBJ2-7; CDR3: CSASKRASGSMVAYELYF; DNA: TGCAGTGCCTCCAAGCGGGCTAGCGGGAGTATGGTGGCCTACGAGCTGTACTTC
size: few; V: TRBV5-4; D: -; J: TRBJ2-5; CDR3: CASSLEYQETQYF; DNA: TGTGCCAGCAGCTTGGAGTACCAAGAGACCCAGTACTTC
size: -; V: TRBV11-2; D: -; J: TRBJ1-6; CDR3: CANSLYPTDAFKPPLHF; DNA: TGTGCCAACAGCTTATACCCCACGGACGCGTTTAAGCCACCCCTTCACTTT
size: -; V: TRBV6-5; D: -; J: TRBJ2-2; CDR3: CASSPDSANTVELFF; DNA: TGTGCCAGCAGCCCGGACAGTGCGAACACCGTGGAGCTGTTTTTT
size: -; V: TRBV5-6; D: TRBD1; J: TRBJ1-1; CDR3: CASSLVGQGADTKAFF; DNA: TGTGCCAGCAGTTTGGTAGGACAGGGGGCAGACACTAAAGCTTTCTTT
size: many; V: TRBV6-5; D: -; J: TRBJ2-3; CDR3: CASTTGTDTQYF; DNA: TGTGCCAGCACCACCGGCACAGATACGCAGTATTTT
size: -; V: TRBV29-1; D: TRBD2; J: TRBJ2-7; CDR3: CGVNGLVGGNYEQYF; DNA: TGCGGCGTCAACGGACTAGTGGGAGGAAATTACGAGCAGTACTTC
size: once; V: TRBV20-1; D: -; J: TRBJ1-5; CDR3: CSAMSYCNNQPQHF; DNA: TGCAGTGCTATGAGTTACTGCAACAATCAGCCCCAGCATTTT
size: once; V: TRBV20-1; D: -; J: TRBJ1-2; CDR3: CSGRRTNANYGYTF; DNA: TGCAGTGGCCGGAGGACAAATGCTAACTATGGCTACACCTTC
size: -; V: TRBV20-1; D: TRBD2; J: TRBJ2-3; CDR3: CSAILVRTSGKADTQYF; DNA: TGCAGTGCTATACTAGTAAGGACTAGCGGGAAGGCAGATACGCAGTATTTT
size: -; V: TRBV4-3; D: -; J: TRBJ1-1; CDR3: CTSGTGSDTGVFF; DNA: TGCACCAGCGGTACAGGGTCGGACACTGGAGTTTTCTTT
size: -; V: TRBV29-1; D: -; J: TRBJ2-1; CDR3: CSVRKGGAVYNEQLF; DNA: TGCAGCGTTAGAAAAGGGGGGGCGGTCTACAATGAGCAGCTTTTC
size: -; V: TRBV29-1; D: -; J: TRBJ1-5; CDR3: CSVADMERRQPQHF; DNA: TGCAGCGTCGCCGACATGGAGAGGCGGCAGCCTCAGCATTTT
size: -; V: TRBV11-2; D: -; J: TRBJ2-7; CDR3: CTSSLEANGEHYF; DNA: TGTACCAGCAGCTTAGAGGCAAACGGCGAGCACTACTTC
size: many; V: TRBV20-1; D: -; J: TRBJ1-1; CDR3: CSAREGQIREAFF; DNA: TGCAGTGCGAGGGAGGGGCAAATTCGGGAAGCTTTCTTT
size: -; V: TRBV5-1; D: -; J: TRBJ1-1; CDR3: CASSPYGGTGSFF; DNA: TGCGCCAGCAGCCCATACGGAGGTACGGGGTCTTTCTTT
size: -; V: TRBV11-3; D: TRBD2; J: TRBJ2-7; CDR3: CVSSLTGGFHEQYF; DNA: TGTGTCAGCAGCTTAACGGGGGGATTCCACGAGCAGTACTTC
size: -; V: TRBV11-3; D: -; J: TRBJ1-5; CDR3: CASSPSTGGSNQPQHF; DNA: TGTGCCAGCAGCCCCAGCACGGGCGGTAGCAATCAGCCCCAGCATTTT
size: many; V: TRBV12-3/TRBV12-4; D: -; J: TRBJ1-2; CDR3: CASSLANYGYTF; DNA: TGTGCCAGCAGTTTGGCGAACTATGGCTACACCTTC
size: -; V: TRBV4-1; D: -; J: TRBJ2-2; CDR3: CASSQGRVNTGELFF; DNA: TGCGCCAGCAGCCAAGGTAGGGTGAACACCGGGGAGCTGTTTTTT
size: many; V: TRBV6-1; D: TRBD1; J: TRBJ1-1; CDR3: CASSVGEGAGTEAFF; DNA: TGTGCCAGCAGTGTCGGGGAGGGGGCGGGTACTGAAGCTTTCTTT
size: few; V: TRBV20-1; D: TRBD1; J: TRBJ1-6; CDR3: CNARDRGQGNYYNSPLHF; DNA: TGCAATGCTAGAGATAGGGGACAGGGGAATTACTATAATTCACCCCTCCACTTT
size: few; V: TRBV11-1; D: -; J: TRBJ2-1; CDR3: CASSLELVHDEQFF; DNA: TGTGCCAGCAGCTTAGAGTTGGTACATGATGAGCAGTTCTTC
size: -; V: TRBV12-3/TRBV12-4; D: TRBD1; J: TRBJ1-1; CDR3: CTSSPQGLNTEASF; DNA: TGTACCAGCAGTCCACAGGGGCTAAACACTGAAGCTTCCTTT
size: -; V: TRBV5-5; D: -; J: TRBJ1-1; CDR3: CVSSLVGKTETFF; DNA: TGTGTCAGCAGCTTGGTAGGGAAAACTGAAACTTTCTTT
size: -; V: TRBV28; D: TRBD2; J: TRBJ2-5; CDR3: CASSSSSGAYQETQYF; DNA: TGTGCCAGCAGTTCCTCAAGCGGGGCATATCAAGAGACCCAGTACTTC
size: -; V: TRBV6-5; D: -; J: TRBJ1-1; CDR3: CASQKRVTEAFF; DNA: TGTGCCAGCCAGAAAAGGGTAACTGAAGCTTTCTTT
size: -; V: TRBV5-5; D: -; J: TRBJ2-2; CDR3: CASSLFRVDSNTGELFF; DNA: TGTGCCAGCAGCTTATTTCGTGTCGATTCGAACACCGGGGAGCTGTTTTTT